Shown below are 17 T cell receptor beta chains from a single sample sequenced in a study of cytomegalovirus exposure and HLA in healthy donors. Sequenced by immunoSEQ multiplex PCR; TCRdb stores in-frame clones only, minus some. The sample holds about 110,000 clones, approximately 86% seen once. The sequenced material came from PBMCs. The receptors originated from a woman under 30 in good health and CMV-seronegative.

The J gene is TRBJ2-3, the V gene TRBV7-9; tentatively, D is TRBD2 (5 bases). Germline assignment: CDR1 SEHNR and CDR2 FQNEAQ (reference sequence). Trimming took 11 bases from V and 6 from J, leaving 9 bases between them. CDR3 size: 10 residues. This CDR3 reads CAPLGDTQYF. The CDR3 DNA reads TGTGCCCCACTAGGGGATACGCAGTATTTT.

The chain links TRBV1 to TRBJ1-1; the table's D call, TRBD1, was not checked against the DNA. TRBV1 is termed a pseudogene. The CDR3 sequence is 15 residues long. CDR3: CTITTGGSRNTEAFF. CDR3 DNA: TGCACCATAACGACAGGGGGTTCTCGGAACACTGAAGCTTTCTTT.

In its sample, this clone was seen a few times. CDR3 nucleotides: TGTGCCTGGACATTCGAGGGCCCGGGAAGGATGGAGCAGTTCTTC. Protein sequence: CAWTFEGPGRMEQFF. This chain uses TRBV30 with TRBJ2-1; D is perhaps TRBD2 (5 bases). The germline CDR1 and CDR2 sequences are GTSNPN and SVGIG (reference sequence). The CDR3 extends over 15 amino acids. Trimming removed 4 bases at V and 10 bases at J, with 23 bases between.

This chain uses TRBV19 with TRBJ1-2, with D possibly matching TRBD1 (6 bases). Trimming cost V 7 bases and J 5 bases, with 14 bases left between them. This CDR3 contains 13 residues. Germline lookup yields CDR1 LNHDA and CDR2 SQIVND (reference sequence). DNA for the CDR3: TGTGCCAGTAACGCGGGGGCGTATTATGGCTACACCTTC. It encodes CASNAGAYYGYTF. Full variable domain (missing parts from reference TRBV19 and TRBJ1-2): DGGITQSPKYLFRKEGQNVTLSCEQNLNHDAMYWYRQDPGQGLRLIYYSQIVNDFQKGDIAEGYSVSREKKESFPLTVTSAQKNPTAFYLCASNAGAYYGYTFGSGTRLTVV.

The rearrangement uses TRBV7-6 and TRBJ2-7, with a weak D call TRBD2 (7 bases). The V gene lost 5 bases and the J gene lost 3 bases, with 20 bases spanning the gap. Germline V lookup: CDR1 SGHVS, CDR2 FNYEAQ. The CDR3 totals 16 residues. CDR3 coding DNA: TGTGCCAGCAGCCCAGGGAGGGGGAAGGATTACTACGAGCAGTACTTC. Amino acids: CASSPGRGKDYYEQYF.

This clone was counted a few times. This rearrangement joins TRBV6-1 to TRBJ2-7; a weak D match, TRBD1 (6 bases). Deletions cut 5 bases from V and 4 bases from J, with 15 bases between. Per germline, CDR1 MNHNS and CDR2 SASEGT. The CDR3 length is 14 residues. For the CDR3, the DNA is TGTGCCAGCAGTACCGGACAGTTAGCTTACGAGCAGTACTTC. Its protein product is CASSTGQLAYEQYF.

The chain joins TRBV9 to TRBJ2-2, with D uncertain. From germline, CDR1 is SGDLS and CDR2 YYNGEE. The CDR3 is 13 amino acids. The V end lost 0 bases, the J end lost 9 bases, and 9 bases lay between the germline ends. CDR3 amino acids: CASSVGLYRELFF. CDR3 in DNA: TGTGCCAGCAGCGTAGGGCTGTACCGGGAGCTGTTTTTT. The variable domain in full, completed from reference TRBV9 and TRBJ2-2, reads DSGVTQTPKHLITATGQRVTLRCSPRSGDLSVYWYQQSLDQGLQFLIQYYNGEERAKGNILERFSAQQFPDLHSELNLSSLELGDSALYFCASSVGLYRELFFGEGSRLTVL.

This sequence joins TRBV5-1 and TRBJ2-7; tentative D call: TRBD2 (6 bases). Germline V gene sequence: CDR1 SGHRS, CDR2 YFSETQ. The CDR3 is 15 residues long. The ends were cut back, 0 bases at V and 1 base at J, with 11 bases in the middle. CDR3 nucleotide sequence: TGCGCCAGCAGCTTGGTAATCGCGGGGTCCTACGAGCAGTACTTC. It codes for CASSLVIAGSYEQYF.

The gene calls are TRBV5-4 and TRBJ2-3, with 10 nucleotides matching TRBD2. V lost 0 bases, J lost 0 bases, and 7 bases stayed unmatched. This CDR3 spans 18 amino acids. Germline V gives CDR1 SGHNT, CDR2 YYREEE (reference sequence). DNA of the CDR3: TGTGCCAGCAGCTTGGGGGTAGCGGGGGGCTCTAGCACAGATACGCAGTATTTT. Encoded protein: CASSLGVAGGSSTDTQYF.

The DNA for the CDR3 is TGTGCCAGCATGCGACAGGGGGAGGGGAGGCAGCCCCAGCATTTT. Protein sequence: CASMRQGEGRQPQHF. The chain has TRBV6-6 and TRBJ1-5, with 9 nucleotides matching TRBD1. This CDR3 is built from 15 residues. Germline values: CDR1 MNHNY, CDR2 SVGAGI (reference sequence). V lost 7 bases, J lost 7 bases, and 11 bases stayed unmatched.

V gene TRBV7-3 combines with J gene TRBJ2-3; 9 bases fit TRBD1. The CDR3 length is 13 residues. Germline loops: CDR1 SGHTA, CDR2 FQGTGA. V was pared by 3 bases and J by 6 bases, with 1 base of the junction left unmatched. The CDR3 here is CASSLDRGDTQYF. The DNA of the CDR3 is TGTGCCAGCAGCTTGGACAGGGGTGATACGCAGTATTTT.

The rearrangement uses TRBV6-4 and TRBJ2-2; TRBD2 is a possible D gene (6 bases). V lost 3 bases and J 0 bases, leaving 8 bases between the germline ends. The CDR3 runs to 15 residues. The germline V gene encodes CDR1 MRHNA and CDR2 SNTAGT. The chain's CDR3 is CASSEGGPNTGELFF. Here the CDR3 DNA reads TGTGCCAGCAGTGAGGGGGGACCGAACACCGGGGAGCTGTTTTTT.

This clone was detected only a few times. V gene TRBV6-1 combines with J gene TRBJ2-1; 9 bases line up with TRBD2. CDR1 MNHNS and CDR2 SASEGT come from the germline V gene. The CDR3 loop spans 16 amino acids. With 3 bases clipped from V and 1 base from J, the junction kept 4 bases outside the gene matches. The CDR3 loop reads CASSEESGGSYNEQFF. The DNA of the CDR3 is TGTGCCAGCAGTGAGGAAAGCGGGGGGTCCTACAATGAGCAGTTCTTC.

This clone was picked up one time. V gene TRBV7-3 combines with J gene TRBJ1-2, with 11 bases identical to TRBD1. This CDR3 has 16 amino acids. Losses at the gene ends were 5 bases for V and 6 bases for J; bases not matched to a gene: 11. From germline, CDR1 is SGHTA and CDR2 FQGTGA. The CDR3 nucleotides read TGTGCCAGCAGCCCCCAAGCAGGACAGGGGGCAAATGGCTACACCTTC. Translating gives CASSPQAGQGANGYTF.

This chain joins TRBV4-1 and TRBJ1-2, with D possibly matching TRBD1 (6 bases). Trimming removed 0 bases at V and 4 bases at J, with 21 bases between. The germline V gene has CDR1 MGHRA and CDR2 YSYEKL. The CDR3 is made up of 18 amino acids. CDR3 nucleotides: TGCGCCAGCAGCCAAGAAGGTATTACAGGGAGTTCCCCCTATGGCTACACCTTC. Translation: CASSQEGITGSSPYGYTF.

The CDR3 DNA reads as TGTGCCAGCAGTTACTCGTGGGGGGGCAGCTACGAGCAGTACTTC. As protein: CASSYSWGGSYEQYF. The chain combines TRBV6-5 with TRBJ2-7; D is possibly TRBD2 (7 bases). Germline V gives CDR1 MNHEY, CDR2 SVGAGI. Trimming took off 0 bases at V and 3 bases at J, with 12 bases between the two ends. The CDR3 consists of 15 residues.

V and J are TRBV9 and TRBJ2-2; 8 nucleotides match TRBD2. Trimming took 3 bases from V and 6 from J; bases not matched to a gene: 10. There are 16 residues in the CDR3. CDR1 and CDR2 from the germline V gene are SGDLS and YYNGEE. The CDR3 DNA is TGTGCCAGCAGCGGCGCCGGACTAGCAATATCCGGGGAGCTGTTTTTT. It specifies CASSGAGLAISGELFF. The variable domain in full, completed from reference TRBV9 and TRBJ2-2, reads DSGVTQTPKHLITATGQRVTLRCSPRSGDLSVYWYQQSLDQGLQFLIQYYNGEERAKGNILERFSAQQFPDLHSELNLSSLELGDSALYFCASSGAGLAISGELFFGEGSRLTVL.